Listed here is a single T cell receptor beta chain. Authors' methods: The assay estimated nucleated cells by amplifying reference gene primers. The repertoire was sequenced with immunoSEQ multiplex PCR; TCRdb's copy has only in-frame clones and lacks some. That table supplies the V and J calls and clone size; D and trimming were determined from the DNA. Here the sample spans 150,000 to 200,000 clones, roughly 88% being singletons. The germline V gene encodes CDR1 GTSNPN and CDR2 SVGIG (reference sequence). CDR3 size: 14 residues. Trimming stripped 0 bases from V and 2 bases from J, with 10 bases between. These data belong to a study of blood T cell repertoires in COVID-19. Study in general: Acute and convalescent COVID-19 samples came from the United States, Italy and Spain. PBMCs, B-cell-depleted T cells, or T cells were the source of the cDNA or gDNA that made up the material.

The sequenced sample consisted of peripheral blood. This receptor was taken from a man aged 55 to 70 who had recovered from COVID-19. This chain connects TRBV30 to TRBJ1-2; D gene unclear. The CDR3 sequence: CAWSVDSGNYGYTF. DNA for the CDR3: TGTGCCTGGAGTGTAGACTCCGGCAACTATGGCTACACCTTC.